Listed below are T cell receptor beta chains from one sample, sequenced in a study of cytomegalovirus exposure and HLA in healthy donors. The method was immunoSEQ multiplex PCR; TCRdb's version includes in-frame clones alone and lacks a portion of them. This table has 150,000 to 200,000 clones, about two thirds appearing once. Input material: PBMCs. The origin of the receptors is a human donor in good health. Both conserved end residues are part of each CDR3. Each record gives: J gene, clone size, D gene, V gene, CDR3 protein, CDR3 DNA. D genes are given only for firm matches. Not all rows give a size; the values are once, few, many and, for expanded clones, a class.

J gene: TRBJ1-5
clone size: .
D gene: .
V gene: TRBV4-1
CDR3 protein: CASSLQEGEPQHF
CDR3 DNA: TGCGCCAGCAGCCTGCAAGAGGGGGAGCCCCAGCATTTT

J gene: TRBJ2-7
clone size: .
D gene: .
V gene: TRBV6-5
CDR3 protein: CASSYMEGAYEQYF
CDR3 DNA: TGTGCCAGCAGTTACATGGAAGGGGCCTACGAGCAGTACTTC

J gene: TRBJ1-1
clone size: .
D gene: .
V gene: TRBV5-1
CDR3 protein: CASSPTRYTEAFF
CDR3 DNA: TGCGCCAGCAGCCCCACTCGGTACACTGAAGCTTTCTTT

J gene: TRBJ2-5
clone size: few
D gene: .
V gene: TRBV5-1
CDR3 protein: CASSLNLAPSETQYF
CDR3 DNA: TGCGCCAGCAGTCTCAATTTAGCGCCCTCAGAGACCCAGTACTTC

J gene: TRBJ1-5
clone size: .
D gene: .
V gene: TRBV5-1
CDR3 protein: CASSPEAMGNQPQHF
CDR3 DNA: TGCGCCAGCAGCCCAGAGGCGATGGGCAATCAGCCCCAGCATTTT

J gene: TRBJ2-3
clone size: .
D gene: TRBD2
V gene: TRBV5-6
CDR3 protein: CATSSGGAGFADTQYF
CDR3 DNA: TGTGCCACCTCTAGCGGGGGGGCGGGATTTGCAGATACGCAGTATTTT

J gene: TRBJ2-1
clone size: few
D gene: TRBD2
V gene: TRBV19
CDR3 protein: CASSIDRSVRGGLRFLNTYNEQFF
CDR3 DNA: TGTGCCAGTAGTATAGATCGATCCGTGCGGGGGGGATTACGTTTCTTAAATACCTACAATGAGCAGTTCTTC

J gene: TRBJ1-4
clone size: .
D gene: .
V gene: TRBV7-8
CDR3 protein: CASSPRRGTNEKLFF
CDR3 DNA: TGTGCCAGCAGCCCAAGGAGAGGAACTAATGAAAAACTGTTTTTT

J gene: TRBJ2-7
clone size: .
D gene: .
V gene: TRBV4-1
CDR3 protein: CASSQDRSNEQYF
CDR3 DNA: TGCGCCAGCAGCCAAGACAGGTCCAACGAGCAGTACTTC

J gene: TRBJ1-2
clone size: .
D gene: .
V gene: TRBV2
CDR3 protein: CATRPDYGYTF
CDR3 DNA: TGTGCCACCCGTCCAGACTATGGCTACACCTTC

J gene: TRBJ2-7
clone size: .
D gene: TRBD2
V gene: TRBV5-6
CDR3 protein: CASTLLAGGTYGQYF
CDR3 DNA: TGTGCCAGCACCCTACTAGCGGGGGGCACCTACGGGCAGTACTTC

J gene: TRBJ2-7
clone size: .
D gene: .
V gene: TRBV2
CDR3 protein: CASSENSEQYF
CDR3 DNA: TGTGCCAGCAGTGAGAACAGCGAGCAGTACTTC

J gene: TRBJ2-3
clone size: .
D gene: TRBD1
V gene: TRBV13
CDR3 protein: CASSLAPDRSTDTQYF
CDR3 DNA: TGTGCCAGCAGCCTAGCCCCGGACAGGAGCACAGATACGCAGTATTTT

J gene: TRBJ1-5
clone size: .
D gene: .
V gene: TRBV27
CDR3 protein: CASSLLGGNQPQHF
CDR3 DNA: TGTGCCAGCAGTTTACTCGGGGGAAATCAGCCCCAGCATTTT

J gene: TRBJ2-2
clone size: .
D gene: TRBD1
V gene: TRBV30
CDR3 protein: CAWGGQGNTGELFF
CDR3 DNA: TGTGCCTGGGGGGGACAGGGGAACACCGGGGAGCTGTTTTTT

J gene: TRBJ2-1
clone size: once
D gene: TRBD1
V gene: TRBV19
CDR3 protein: CASSRDRGTYNEQFF
CDR3 DNA: TGTGCCAGTAGCCGAGACAGGGGAACCTACAATGAGCAGTTCTTC

J gene: TRBJ1-2
clone size: .
D gene: TRBD1
V gene: TRBV4-3
CDR3 protein: CASSRDRDNYGYTF
CDR3 DNA: TGCGCCAGCAGCCGCGACAGGGATAACTATGGCTACACCTTC

J gene: TRBJ1-5
clone size: .
D gene: .
V gene: TRBV15
CDR3 protein: CATSEGTRSNQPQHF
CDR3 DNA: TGTGCCACCAGTGAGGGGACTCGGAGCAATCAGCCCCAGCATTTT

J gene: TRBJ1-3
clone size: .
D gene: .
V gene: TRBV7-6
CDR3 protein: CASSSATGSGNTIYF
CDR3 DNA: TGTGCCAGCAGCTCAGCGACAGGCTCTGGAAACACCATATATTTT

J gene: TRBJ2-7
clone size: .
D gene: TRBD2
V gene: TRBV10-3
CDR3 protein: CAIMQPGLASYEQYF
CDR3 DNA: TGTGCCATCATGCAGCCGGGACTAGCTTCCTACGAGCAGTACTTC

J gene: TRBJ2-5
clone size: .
D gene: .
V gene: TRBV5-1
CDR3 protein: CASSLFSPSSGETQYF
CDR3 DNA: TGCGCCAGCAGCTTGTTTAGCCCGTCGAGCGGAGAGACCCAGTACTTC

J gene: TRBJ1-6
clone size: .
D gene: .
V gene: TRBV28
CDR3 protein: CASSWGGGSYNSPLHF
CDR3 DNA: TGTGCCAGCAGTTGGGGAGGAGGCTCCTATAATTCACCCCTCCACTTT

J gene: TRBJ1-2
clone size: .
D gene: .
V gene: TRBV18
CDR3 protein: CASSPRSANYGYTF
CDR3 DNA: TGTGCCAGCTCACCCAGATCCGCTAACTATGGCTACACCTTC

J gene: TRBJ2-5
clone size: .
D gene: .
V gene: TRBV18
CDR3 protein: CASSPGSPRDQYF
CDR3 DNA: TGTGCCAGCTCACCGGGGTCCCCGAGGGACCAGTACTTC

J gene: TRBJ2-2
clone size: .
D gene: .
V gene: TRBV7-2
CDR3 protein: CASSLDSTGELFF
CDR3 DNA: TGTGCCAGCAGCTTAGACTCCACCGGGGAGCTGTTTTTT

J gene: TRBJ1-4
clone size: .
D gene: .
V gene: TRBV19
CDR3 protein: CASSSRGQTSAKKLFF
CDR3 DNA: TGTGCCAGTAGTAGCCGCGGACAGACCTCGGCCAAAAAACTGTTTTTT

J gene: TRBJ1-1
clone size: .
D gene: .
V gene: TRBV5-1
CDR3 protein: CASSLRTARQGEAFF
CDR3 DNA: TGCGCCAGCAGCTTGAGGACAGCTCGTCAGGGTGAAGCTTTCTTT